The source of this TCR beta chain is a study of shared clonotypes between healthy human individuals. General observations from the study: Represented genetic and exposure-history diversity was restricted by having few donors. Memory subsets generally showed lower estimated richness than naive subsets.

The data were produced by immunoSEQ multiplex PCR, yet TCRdb's version contains in-frame clones alone and is incomplete. The sample yields approximately 2.5 million clones, approximately 93% seen once. Regarding this clone: The target antigen is unknown.

Subsets obtained from CD4+ cells comprised CD45RA+ naive and CD45RA-negative memory cells. Germline V lookup: CDR1 SGHKS, CDR2 YYEKEE (reference sequence). V was pared by 4 bases and J by 3 bases, with 12 bases between. This CDR3 is 14 amino acids long. The TCR comes from a man aged 18 to 29 in good health. Some clones in this sample may be carry-over from other donors' samples. V and J are TRBV5-5 and TRBJ2-3; maybe TRBD2 (6 bases). Sequenced sample: naive CD4+ T cells from PBMCs. Subset noted: CD45RA+ positively selected. Here the CDR3 reads CASSPDYQTDTQYF. CDR3 bases: TGTGCCAGCAGCCCGGACTATCAAACAGATACGCAGTATTTT.